This T cell receptor beta chain comes out of a study of T cell responses to AZD1222 COVID-19 vaccine (dated by TCRdb to the early 2020s). Background on the whole study: TCR sequencing was performed for about 250 trial participants, of whom some 200 were given two doses of AZD1222 and approximately 25 were given two doses of MenACWY control vaccine. Enrollment into the trials was organized by age into subgroups of 18-55, 56-69 and 70-plus years, and those subgroups contained roughly 150, 30 and 60 TCR-sequenced participants, respectively. The research as a whole found: Conclusions about previously exposed vaccinees were limited because only six AZD1222 recipients were SARS-CoV-2 seropositive at baseline. In the small 56-69-year group, the increase in depth fell short of significance, most likely because of low power. Reportedly, almost half of the unique spike-specific TCRs recognized epitopes lying outside the regions that are mutated in the B.1.351 and B.1.1.7 variants. Because no day 14 peak-response samples were available, repertoires were characterized only after the peak T cell response. After two AZD1222 doses, both the breadth and the depth of spike-specific TCRs were significantly higher than at day 0 and than in MenACWY recipients. CD4 TCRs associated with the vaccine covered the entire spike protein, and the dominant responses were in regions 160-218 and 743-854. Participants were mostly white British and included more females than males, and it was suggested by the authors that clonal diversity may have been underestimated.

This clone was observed once. Its antigen has not been determined. It has no much larger one-base neighbor in the sample; base qualities were not kept. The CDR3 regions of human TCRbeta chains were analyzed by immunosequencing. The study's processing was this. TCRs in the repertoires were matched against a reference library of SARS-CoV-2-specific TCRs that had been generated with the MIRA antigen-specificity platform. Breadth was defined as the fraction of unique TCRs that were SARS-CoV-2-associated. Depth was defined as the fraction of total T cells that were SARS-CoV-2-associated. Using the MIRA data, each spike-specific TCR was mapped to the spike region that the TCR reacts to and placed in a CD4 or CD8 class. Log10-transformed breadth and depth values were compared by one-way ANOVA with Sidak's multiple comparisons tests. This immuneACCESS table, as held by TCRdb, lists in-frame sequences with V and J called but not all clones. Of the missing ones, under half trace to an unresolved V gene in checked studies; the others have no known cause. V and J calls and clone size are as listed in that table; D and trimming were resolved from the DNA. In all, the sample holds over 100,000 clones, and nearly 90% of those were seen once. Roughly 13% of the sample comes from the top ten.

The time point label on this specimen signifies: baseline before first vaccination. The intended sense of this specimen's treatment or condition label: meningococcal conjugate vaccine given as trial control. Samples from vaccinated people were obtained from the UK trials COV001 and COV002, which included a single-blind randomized controlled phase 2/3 trial of AZD1222 (ChAdOx1 nCoV-19) in healthy adults. For TCRbeta chain sequencing, PBMC samples from trial participants were taken at day 0 and at day 28 after the second dose. The germline V gene yields MDHEN for CDR1 and SYDVKM for CDR2. The CDR3 has 12 amino acids, counting the end cysteine and phenylalanine. Left in the record is the CDR3 DNA by itself, 36 bases read in frame from the first base. At the junction V is shortened by 6 bases and J by 1 base, with 6 bases in between.

In this chain, TRBV28 is recombined with TRBJ1-1, with no confident D gene call. Sample: peripheral blood, taken on day 0 of MenACWY control vaccination. The sequence was obtained from an adult in good health. The CDR3: CASSQTNTEAFF. The DNA sequence is TGTGCCAGCAGCCAAACGAACACTGAAGCTTTCTTT.